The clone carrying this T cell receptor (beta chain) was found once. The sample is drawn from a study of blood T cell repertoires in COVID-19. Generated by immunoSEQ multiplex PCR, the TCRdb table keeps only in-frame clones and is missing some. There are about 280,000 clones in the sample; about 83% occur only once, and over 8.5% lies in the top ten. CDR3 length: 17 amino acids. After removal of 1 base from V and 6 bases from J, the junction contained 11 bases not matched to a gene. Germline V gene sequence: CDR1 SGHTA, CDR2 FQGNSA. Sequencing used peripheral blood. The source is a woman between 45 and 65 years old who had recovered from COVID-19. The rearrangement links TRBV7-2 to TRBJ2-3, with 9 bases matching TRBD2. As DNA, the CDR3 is TGTGCCAGCAGCTTAGGCGTCGGCGGGAGGGCCATGGATACGCAGTATTTT. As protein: CASSLGVGGRAMDTQYF.